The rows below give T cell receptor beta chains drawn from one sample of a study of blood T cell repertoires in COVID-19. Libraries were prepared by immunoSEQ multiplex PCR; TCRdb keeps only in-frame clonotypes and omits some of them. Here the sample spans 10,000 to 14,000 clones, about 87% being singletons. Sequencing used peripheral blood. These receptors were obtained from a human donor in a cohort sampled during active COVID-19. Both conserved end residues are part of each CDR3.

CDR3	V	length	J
CASSLVFGQQNTEAFF	TRBV28	16	TRBJ1-1
CASRFSGGTYNEQFF	TRBV6-6	15	TRBJ2-1
CASSSPRSGANVLTF	TRBV13	15	TRBJ2-6
CASSSELSGANVLTF	TRBV6-2/TRBV6-3	15	TRBJ2-6
CASREGREYFPNEQFF	TRBV5-1	16	TRBJ2-1
CASSPTSGRYNEQFF	TRBV18	15	TRBJ2-1
CASSYMEETQYF	TRBV2	12	TRBJ2-5
CASSKQNIRRPDFEAFF	TRBV21-1	17	TRBJ1-1
CASSPTDSGANVLTF	TRBV5-1	15	TRBJ2-6
CATLESPDSGANVLTF	TRBV5-4	16	TRBJ2-6
CATGLNDVDGELFF	TRBV24-1	14	TRBJ2-2
CASSIGEIYEQYF	TRBV19	13	TRBJ2-7
CASSASGYGYTF	TRBV9	12	TRBJ1-2
CSVKKLAGNEAGELFF	TRBV29-1	16	TRBJ2-2
CASSHPGQGYEQYF	TRBV27	14	TRBJ2-7
CASSLIAVNTEAFF	TRBV7-6	14	TRBJ1-1
CASSFRGRHQPQHF	TRBV6-5	14	TRBJ1-5
CASSFEANYGYTF	TRBV7-8	13	TRBJ1-2
CASSQPRGGGNTGELFF	TRBV4-2	17	TRBJ2-2
CASSFASGPLNEQFF	TRBV5-1	15	TRBJ2-1
CASSLKPRNFGETQYF	TRBV5-6	16	TRBJ2-5
CASSYSPDRWGGYTF	TRBV6-5	15	TRBJ1-2
CATLTGGAPNEKLFF	TRBV28	15	TRBJ1-4
CATSRGAVAEKLFF	TRBV15	14	TRBJ1-4
CASRTGGGVYEQYF	TRBV6-5	14	TRBJ2-7
CASSQPLRLASSYEQYF	TRBV4-2	17	TRBJ2-7
CASSQRDRGTGELFF	TRBV5-1	15	TRBJ2-2
CSAKSDYGYTF	TRBV20-1	11	TRBJ1-2
CASSPQGRGATDTQYF	TRBV7-9	16	TRBJ2-3
CASSLEGLAGGLETQYF	TRBV7-2	17	TRBJ2-5
CACGTGGAEIVYGYTF	TRBV28	16	TRBJ1-2
CASSYSGGRTEAFF	TRBV6-5	14	TRBJ1-1
CASTSHSIYNEQFF	TRBV25-1	14	TRBJ2-1
CSVDVTSGGYTQYF	TRBV29-1	14	TRBJ2-3
CASSFERPTDTQYF	TRBV11-2	14	TRBJ2-3
CASSYGRRNEKLFF	TRBV6-5	14	TRBJ1-4
CASSARDWKGDQPQHF	TRBV28	16	TRBJ1-5
CARQGPMGYTF	TRBV30	11	TRBJ1-2
CASRRQGADGYTF	TRBV5-8	13	TRBJ1-2
CASSQVASGTDTQYF	TRBV4-2	15	TRBJ2-3
CASSQELGGGARETQYF	TRBV4-2	17	TRBJ2-5
CASRDRVDTGELFF	TRBV6-5	14	TRBJ2-2
CASVPGQGVVAKNIQYF	TRBV10-2	17	TRBJ2-4
CSVAQQGVNYGYTF	TRBV29-1	14	TRBJ1-2
CASSQDSRQMETQYF	TRBV3-1/TRBV3-2	15	TRBJ2-5
CASSKTSGGYEQYF	TRBV19	14	TRBJ2-7